These 15 T cell receptor beta chains came from one sample sequenced in a study of monozygotic twins with inflammatory bowel disease. TCRdb re-called the 5' RACE reads, yielding one record per CDR3 amino acid sequence without DNA. Its listing shows some 170,000 distinct CDR3 sequences. The sample taken for sequencing was blood. The receptors shown here come from a human donor with ulcerative colitis or Crohn's disease, or a healthy co-twin of an affected twin (not recorded which).

The chain recombines TRBV27 with TRBJ2-2. The CDR3 has 17 residues. CDR1 MNHEY and CDR2 SMNVEV come from the germline V gene (reference sequence). CDR3 sequence: CASSLSVAHSNTGELFF.

V is TRBV2 and J is TRBJ2-1; without DNA, the TCRdb call of TRBD2 cannot be checked. The germline CDR1 and CDR2 sequences are SNHLY and FYNNEI. This CDR3 is 16 amino acids long. CDR3 sequence: CASSTQGLAGGNEQFF.

The chain has TRBV5-4 and TRBJ2-2. Per germline, CDR1 SGHNT and CDR2 YYREEE (reference sequence). This CDR3 contains 14 residues. Here the CDR3 reads CASGFAENTGELFF.

The chain has TRBV3-1 and TRBJ1-2. Germline-derived CDR1 and CDR2 are LGHDT and YNNKEL (reference sequence). CDR3 size: 16 residues. The CDR3: CASSQDGLMGGGGYTF.

The V call is TRBV9, the J call TRBJ2-5; lacking DNA, the TRBD1 call made by TCRdb goes unchecked. Germline V lookup: CDR1 SGDLS, CDR2 YYNGEE. The CDR3 is 12 residues long. The CDR3 sequence is CASSVSGETQYF.

The chain has TRBV7-2 and TRBJ2-7; TCRdb lists TRBD1, though no DNA is available to test this call. The CDR3 length is 16 residues. Germline V gives CDR1 SGHTA, CDR2 FQGNSA. The CDR3 loop reads CASSLVRATGAYEQYF.

V and J are TRBV7-9 and TRBJ1-6; TCRdb gives TRBD1 as the D gene, but with no DNA this cannot be confirmed. Germline V gives CDR1 SEHNR, CDR2 FQNEAQ (reference sequence). The CDR3 is 15 amino acids. This CDR3 is CASSIGQGGNSPLHF. The whole variable domain, remainder taken from reference TRBV7-9 and TRBJ1-6, is DTGVSQNPRHKITKRGQNVTFRCDPISEHNRLYWYRQTLGQGPEFLTYFQNEAQLEKSRLLSDRFSAERPKGSFSTLEIQRTEQGDSAMYLCASSIGQGGNSPLHFGNGTRLTVT.

This chain links TRBV15 with TRBJ1-4. The germline V gene encodes CDR1 LNHNV and CDR2 YYDKDF (reference sequence). The CDR3 is 15 amino acids. This CDR3 is CATSRNGLRDEKLFF.

The CDR3 protein is CASSSNPRTGGYTF. The rearrangement uses TRBV27 and TRBJ1-2; TCRdb lists TRBD1, though no DNA is available to test this call. The CDR3 is made up of 14 amino acids. The germline V gene has CDR1 MNHEY and CDR2 SMNVEV (reference sequence).

This rearrangement joins TRBV7-9 to TRBJ2-7; the TRBD1 assignment by TCRdb is unverifiable without DNA. CDR1 and CDR2 from the germline V gene are SEHNR and FQNEAQ (reference sequence). The CDR3 length is 14 residues. The chain's CDR3 is CASSYRDNSYEQYF.

V and J are TRBV7-6 and TRBJ1-1; TCRdb proposes TRBD1, but this gene call is untestable without DNA. CDR1 SGHVS and CDR2 FNYEAQ come from the germline V gene. CDR3 size: 15 residues. CDR3: CASSLAGAGNTEVFF. Drawing the rest from reference TRBV7-6 and TRBJ1-1, the complete variable domain is GAGVSQSPRYKVTKRGQDVALRCDPISGHVSLYWYRQALGQGPEFLTYFNYEAQQDKSGLPNDRFSAERPEGSISTLTIQRTEQRDSAMYRCASSLAGAGNTEVFFGQGTRLTVV.

V usage is TRBV30 and J usage is TRBJ2-7. The CDR3 is 14 amino acids. Germline-derived CDR1 and CDR2 are GTSNPN and SVGIG (reference sequence). Here the CDR3 reads CAWTFGGPTYEQYF.

The genes are TRBV7-9 and TRBJ2-7. The CDR3 is made up of 14 amino acids. Per germline, CDR1 SEHNR and CDR2 FQNEAQ (reference sequence). CDR3 protein: CASSLTFVPSEQYF.

V and J are TRBV9 and TRBJ2-1; TCRdb's D gene call, TRBD2, goes unchecked for lack of DNA. This CDR3 has 15 amino acids. The germline gives CDR1 SGDLS, CDR2 YYNGEE. The CDR3 is CASSARGSSYNEQFF.

The chain links TRBV20-1 to TRBJ2-3. CDR1 and CDR2 from the germline V gene are DFQATT and SNEGSKA (reference sequence). The CDR3 is 12 residues long. This CDR3 reads CSARERTDTQYF.